This passage covers 26 T cell receptor beta chains from one sample sequenced in a study of blood T cell repertoires in COVID-19 (dated by TCRdb to about 2020). The library was built by means of the immunoSEQ multiplex PCR assay. The immuneACCESS repertoire file appears here via TCRdb, limited to in-frame rearrangements. These files lack a portion of the clones; in checked studies, under half of the deficit traces to unresolved V genes, and the cause of the others is not known. This sample is represented by some 110,000 clones; about 88% of them were singletons. 1.4% to 1.5% of the sample comes from the top ten. The sequencing sample was made of peripheral blood. Receptors were obtained from a man aged 35 to 55 with acute or convalescent COVID-19.

The CDR3 DNA reads TGTGCCAGCACCGCCTCGGGAGGGCTCCTCTACAATGAGCAGTTCTTC. It codes for CASTASGGLLYNEQFF. J is TRBJ2-1 and V is TRBV6-6; 8 nucleotides line up with TRBD2. Unmatched junction bases numbered 11, after V lost 7 bases and J lost 3 bases. This CDR3 spans 16 amino acids. Germline V CDR1 and CDR2: MNHNY, SVGAGI (reference sequence).

This chain connects TRBV15 to TRBJ2-5, with unresolved D. V lost 5 bases and J lost 5, with 9 bases in between. The CDR3 is made up of 12 amino acids. Germline V CDR1 and CDR2: LNHNV, YYDKDF (reference sequence). CDR3 nucleotide sequence: TGTGCCACCAGCCCCCCACGGGAGACCCAGTACTTC. As protein: CATSPPRETQYF.

The chain has TRBV4-3 and TRBJ1-2, with unresolved D. Trimming cost V 1 base and J 7 bases, with 10 bases left between them. The germline V gene encodes CDR1 LGHNA and CDR2 YSLEER. The CDR3 spans 13 residues. CDR3 bases: TGCGCCAGCAGCCAAGTAGGCGCAGGTGGCTACACCTTC. Translation gives CASSQVGAGGYTF.

This chain links TRBV11-2 with TRBJ2-1; 11 bases match TRBD2. Germline V gene lookup returns CDR1 SGHAT and CDR2 FQNNGV. Trimming at V came to 4 bases and at J to 8 bases, leaving 10 bases not matched to a gene. This CDR3 is built from 16 residues. CDR3 protein: CASSSLAGGPSDEQFF. The CDR3 DNA sequence: TGTGCCAGCAGCTCCTTAGCGGGAGGGCCCTCTGATGAGCAGTTCTTC.

The chain couples TRBV25-1 to TRBJ1-6; 9 bases map to TRBD1. CDR3 length equals 16 residues. Germline CDR1 reads MGHDK; CDR2 reads SYGVNS. J lost 4 bases, V lost 6 bases, and 7 bases had no gene match. The CDR3 here is CASSPPGTGYNSPLHF. CDR3 nucleotide sequence: TGTGCCAGCAGCCCCCCCGGGACAGGGTATAATTCACCCCTCCACTTT.

The genes are TRBV2 and TRBJ2-1, with D possibly matching TRBD2 (6 bases). CDR1 SNHLY and CDR2 FYNNEI come from the germline V gene. CDR3 length: 14 residues. Trimming cost V 7 bases and J 7 bases, with 17 bases left between them. The CDR3 here is CASIGPFGGNEQFF. Written as DNA, the CDR3 is TGTGCCAGCATTGGCCCCTTTGGAGGGAATGAGCAGTTCTTC.

This rearrangement joins TRBV28 to TRBJ1-4, with D maybe TRBD1 (6 bases). Germline V gives CDR1 MDHEN, CDR2 SYDVKM. V was trimmed by 7 bases and J by 2 bases, leaving 14 bases between them. The CDR3 contains 15 residues. The CDR3: CASTGAGWTNEKLFF. The CDR3 coding sequence is TGTGCCAGCACAGGGGCCGGATGGACTAATGAAAAACTGTTTTTT.

The CDR3 bases are TGTGCCAGCAGTTTTAGGGGTGAGCAGTACTTC. It specifies CASSFRGEQYF. The chain employs TRBV28 and TRBJ2-7, with D tentatively TRBD1 (5 bases). Trimming shortened V by 3 bases and J by 7 bases, and 7 bases separated the two germline ends. Looked up from germline, CDR1 is MDHEN and CDR2 is SYDVKM. The CDR3 consists of 11 residues.

This clone was picked up one time. This rearrangement joins TRBV19 to TRBJ2-5; tentatively, D is TRBD1 (5 bases). The germline V gene encodes CDR1 LNHDA and CDR2 SQIVND (reference sequence). Trimming left V 7 bases short and J 1 base short, with 16 bases between. CDR3 length: 15 amino acids. DNA of the CDR3: TGTGCCAGTACCAAGTACCACAGGACCCAAGAGACCCAGTACTTC. It yields the protein CASTKYHRTQETQYF.

V usage is TRBV3-1 (or the pseudogene TRBV3-2) and J usage is TRBJ1-5; D not certain. The germline V and J ends were trimmed by 7 bases and 9 bases, with 19 bases remaining between them. This CDR3 is 14 amino acids long. Per the germline V gene, CDR1 is LGHDT and CDR2 is YNNKEL (reference sequence). The DNA for the CDR3 is TGTGCCAGCACCCCGACACCCTCGATTCGGCCCCAGCATTTT. It translates to CASTPTPSIRPQHF.

The chain has TRBV5-1 and TRBJ2-7; TRBD1 might be the D (7 bases). Trimming left V 1 base short and J 6 bases short, with 17 bases between. From germline, CDR1 is SGHRS and CDR2 YFSETQ. The CDR3 length is 15 residues. The CDR3 sequence: CASSLLGQGGLEQYF. The CDR3 DNA reads as TGCGCCAGCAGCTTGCTGGGGCAGGGGGGACTCGAGCAGTACTTC.

The genes are TRBV7-9 and TRBJ2-6; D uncertain. V lost 7 bases and J lost 2, with 9 bases in between. This CDR3 region has 14 residues. Germline lookup yields CDR1 SEHNR and CDR2 FQNEAQ (reference sequence). The DNA for the CDR3 is TGTGCCAGCATTCTAGGAACTGGGGCCAACGTCCTGACTTTC. It specifies CASILGTGANVLTF. Filled out from reference TRBV7-9 and TRBJ2-6, the complete variable domain reads DTGVSQNPRHKITKRGQNVTFRCDPISEHNRLYWYRQTLGQGPEFLTYFQNEAQLEKSRLLSDRFSAERPKGSFSTLEIQRTEQGDSAMYLCASILGTGANVLTFGAGSRLTVL.

The V gene is TRBV7-6, the J gene TRBJ2-3; a weak D match, TRBD2 (5 bases). Germline CDR1 is SGHVS and CDR2 is FNYEAQ. Deletions cut 4 bases from V and 8 bases from J, with 19 bases between. This CDR3 has 15 amino acids. This CDR3 is CASSSPGISTGTQYF. CDR3 sequence (DNA): TGTGCCAGCAGCTCCCCGGGAATCTCCACGGGTACGCAGTATTTT. Drawing the rest from reference TRBV7-6 and TRBJ2-3, the complete variable domain is GAGVSQSPRYKVTKRGQDVALRCDPISGHVSLYWYRQALGQGPEFLTYFNYEAQQDKSGLPNDRFSAERPEGSISTLTIQRTEQRDSAMYRCASSSPGISTGTQYFGPGTRLTVL.

The genes are TRBV5-1 and TRBJ2-7; the D gene is possibly TRBD1 (5 bases). V lost 4 bases and J 0 bases, leaving 17 bases between the germline ends. CDR1 is SGHRS and CDR2 is YFSETQ in the germline V gene. The CDR3 covers 16 residues. CDR3 amino acids: CASSGLRDSFSYEQYF. Here the CDR3 DNA reads TGCGCCAGCAGCGGCTTAAGAGACAGCTTCTCCTACGAGCAGTACTTC.

The chain joins TRBV13 to TRBJ1-2; tentatively, D is TRBD1 (6 bases). Germline V gene data show CDR1 as PRHDT and CDR2 as FYEKMQ (reference sequence). V gave up 0 bases and J gave up 4 bases, with 9 bases separating them. There are 14 residues in the CDR3. The DNA for the CDR3 is TGTGCCAGCAGCTTAGGGACAGGAGGCTATGGCTACACCTTC. This gives the protein CASSLGTGGYGYTF.

The chain uses TRBV6-4 and TRBJ2-5, with 8 bases aligning to TRBD1. This CDR3 comprises 15 residues. CDR1 is MRHNA and CDR2 is SNTAGT in the germline V gene. V trimming: 6 bases; J trimming: 3 bases; junction bases outside the gene matches: 9. The CDR3 sequence is CASSPSGTGKETQYF. CDR3 in DNA: TGTGCCAGCAGCCCCTCCGGGACAGGAAAAGAGACCCAGTACTTC.

The rearrangement links TRBV27 to TRBJ1-3; TRBD1 might be the D (5 bases). This CDR3 has 14 amino acids. V was cut by 5 bases and J by 4 bases, with 12 bases left in between. CDR1 and CDR2 (germline): MNHEY, SMNVEV (reference sequence). The CDR3 DNA reads TGTGCCAGCAGTAATGGAGGGGCCGGAAACACCATATATTTT. Protein product: CASSNGGAGNTIYF.

The chain uses TRBV28 and TRBJ2-2; D is uncertain. Per germline, CDR1 MDHEN and CDR2 SYDVKM. The CDR3 totals 15 residues. V was cut by 9 bases and J by 1 base, with 15 bases left in between. This chain's CDR3 is CASSPPGGNTGELFF. The CDR3 DNA is TGTGCCAGTTCTCCCCCTGGCGGGAACACCGGGGAGCTGTTTTTT.

The CDR3 region has the DNA TGTGCCAGCAGTGACTACAGGAACACTGAAGCTTTCTTT. This codes for CASSDYRNTEAFF. The rearrangement uses TRBV25-1 and TRBJ1-1; D remains unclear. Germline V lookup: CDR1 MGHDK, CDR2 SYGVNS. The germline V and J ends were trimmed by 3 bases and 1 base, with 6 bases remaining between them. There are 13 residues in the CDR3.

This clone appeared a few times. J is TRBJ2-1 and V is TRBV2; D might be TRBD2 (5 bases). This CDR3 region has 13 residues. V lost 8 bases, J lost 2 bases, and 10 bases lay in between. Germline loops: CDR1 SNHLY, CDR2 FYNNEI. This chain's CDR3 is CASLVAPYNEQFF. DNA of the CDR3: TGTGCCAGCCTAGTAGCGCCCTACAATGAGCAGTTCTTC.

The rearrangement uses TRBV7-2 and TRBJ2-3; D gene ambiguous. The germline V gene encodes CDR1 SGHTA and CDR2 FQGNSA. The CDR3 contains 13 residues. Trimming removed 1 base from V and 1 base from J, with 3 bases in between. The CDR3, as DNA: TGTGCCAGCAGCTTAGGGCGCACAGATACGCAGTATTTT. It codes for CASSLGRTDTQYF.

The J gene is TRBJ1-2, the V gene TRBV6-6; TRBD1 aligns across 10 bases. The CDR3 spans 14 residues. Looked up from germline, CDR1 is MNHNY and CDR2 is SVGAGI (reference sequence). V shed 6 bases and J 2 bases; nucleotides not matched to a gene: 3. This CDR3 reads CASRAGQGNYGYTF. The CDR3 DNA sequence: TGTGCCAGCAGGGCGGGACAGGGGAACTATGGCTACACCTTC.

The V call is TRBV27, the J call TRBJ1-4; TRBD1 is a possible D gene (5 bases). CDR1 MNHEY and CDR2 SMNVEV come from the germline V gene (reference sequence). The CDR3 is made up of 16 amino acids. V gave up 7 bases and J gave up 1 base, with 16 bases separating them. CDR3 nucleotide sequence: TGTGCCAGCAACCTAAAAGGGAGGGGAACTAATGAAAAACTGTTTTTT. Translated: CASNLKGRGTNEKLFF.

This chain joins TRBV12-3 or TRBV12-4 and TRBJ1-1, with D maybe TRBD1 (6 bases). The CDR3 length is 13 residues. V dropped 6 bases and J dropped 10 bases, with 18 bases sitting between them. CDR3 protein: CASSLLMDRVAFF. As DNA, the CDR3 is TGTGCCAGCAGCCTCCTTATGGACAGAGTAGCTTTCTTT.

The V and J genes are TRBV27 and TRBJ1-6; TRBD1 is a possible D gene (5 bases). V shed 3 bases and J shed 10 bases, with 13 bases lying between them. Per germline, CDR1 MNHEY and CDR2 SMNVEV (reference sequence). The CDR3 is made up of 14 amino acids. The CDR3 nucleotides read TGTGCCAGCAGTTTCGGAGGGGCGGGATCACCCCTCCACTTT. Amino acids: CASSFGGAGSPLHF.

This clone was recorded once. V and J are TRBV4-3 and TRBJ2-6, with a tentative D call TRBD2 (5 bases). Deletions cut 1 base from V and 0 bases from J, with 10 bases between. The CDR3 is made up of 17 amino acids. Germline V gene data show CDR1 as LGHNA and CDR2 as YSLEER. CDR3 region: CASSQVWESSGANVLTF. CDR3 DNA: TGCGCCAGCAGCCAAGTATGGGAGAGCTCTGGGGCCAACGTCCTGACTTTC.